These T cell receptor beta chains were read from a single sample in a study of control samples from healthy donors and cancer patients. Assay used: immunoSEQ multiplex PCR; TCRdb lists only in-frame clones, some missing. The sample yields approximately 90,000 clones, over 65% seen once. Sequenced: blood. The receptors come from a middle-aged woman in good health. Each CDR3 is given with its conserved first and last residue. A D gene is named only where the DNA matches it firmly. Not all rows give a size; the values are once, few, many and, for expanded clones, a class.

v_call: TRBV15; d_call: NA; j_call: TRBJ1-5; clone_size: NA; cdr3_aa: CATSPYPGTVRSAQPQHF; cdr3_nt: TGTGCCACCAGCCCATACCCCGGGACGGTGAGATCGGCTCAGCCCCAGCATTTT
v_call: TRBV7-2; d_call: TRBD1; j_call: TRBJ1-1; clone_size: NA; cdr3_aa: CASSFTGVGTEAFF; cdr3_nt: TGTGCCAGCAGCTTTACAGGGGTGGGCACTGAAGCTTTCTTT
v_call: TRBV6-1; d_call: NA; j_call: TRBJ2-7; clone_size: NA; cdr3_aa: CASSEEGGGSYEQYF; cdr3_nt: TGTGCCAGCAGTGAAGAGGGGGGCGGCTCCTACGAGCAGTACTTC
v_call: TRBV21-1; d_call: NA; j_call: TRBJ2-4; clone_size: few; cdr3_aa: CASFPCGETDLLAKNIQYF; cdr3_nt: TGTGCCAGCTTCCCCTGTGGAGAGACCGACCTTCTAGCCAAAAACATTCAGTACTTC
v_call: TRBV5-6; d_call: TRBD1; j_call: TRBJ1-1; clone_size: NA; cdr3_aa: CASSRQGELNTEAFF; cdr3_nt: TGTGCCAGCAGCCGACAGGGGGAGTTGAACACTGAAGCTTTCTTT
v_call: TRBV18; d_call: NA; j_call: TRBJ1-2; clone_size: few; cdr3_aa: CASSPYRGFDGYTF; cdr3_nt: TGTGCCAGCTCACCATACCGGGGGTTTGATGGCTACACCTTC
v_call: TRBV4-1; d_call: NA; j_call: TRBJ2-7; clone_size: NA; cdr3_aa: CASSQVRGNLYEQYF; cdr3_nt: TGCGCCAGCAGCCAAGTGCGAGGCAACCTCTACGAGCAGTACTTC
v_call: TRBV7-2; d_call: NA; j_call: TRBJ2-7; clone_size: once; cdr3_aa: CASSLDGTPQTYEQYF; cdr3_nt: TGTGCCAGCAGCCTAGACGGGACACCCCAAACCTACGAGCAGTACTTC
v_call: TRBV3-1/TRBV3-2; d_call: NA; j_call: TRBJ2-7; clone_size: NA; cdr3_aa: CASSYGPSYEQYF; cdr3_nt: TGTGCCAGCAGCTACGGTCCCTCCTACGAGCAGTACTTC
v_call: TRBV7-3; d_call: NA; j_call: TRBJ2-4; clone_size: NA; cdr3_aa: CASRRGVENIQYF; cdr3_nt: TGTGCCAGCAGACGAGGGGTTGAAAACATTCAGTACTTC
v_call: TRBV27; d_call: NA; j_call: TRBJ1-4; clone_size: NA; cdr3_aa: CASSSYSGRDNEKLFF; cdr3_nt: TGTGCCAGCAGTTCTTATTCAGGGCGGGATAATGAAAAACTGTTTTTT
v_call: TRBV3-1/TRBV3-2; d_call: TRBD1; j_call: TRBJ2-7; clone_size: NA; cdr3_aa: CASSLGQSYEQYF; cdr3_nt: TGTGCCAGCAGCCTGGGACAGTCCTACGAGCAGTACTTC
v_call: TRBV6-2/TRBV6-3; d_call: NA; j_call: TRBJ2-7; clone_size: NA; cdr3_aa: CASSYSLRTSLSYF; cdr3_nt: TGTGCCAGCAGTTACTCTCTAAGGACAAGTTTATCGTACTTC
v_call: TRBV5-6; d_call: NA; j_call: TRBJ1-1; clone_size: NA; cdr3_aa: CASSSRATGTEAFF; cdr3_nt: TGTGCCAGCAGCTCACGGGCCACGGGCACTGAAGCTTTCTTT
v_call: TRBV2; d_call: NA; j_call: TRBJ2-4; clone_size: NA; cdr3_aa: CASSEEQGLAKNIQYF; cdr3_nt: TGTGCCAGCAGTGAAGAGCAGGGTTTAGCCAAAAACATTCAGTACTTC
v_call: TRBV7-3; d_call: TRBD2; j_call: TRBJ2-1; clone_size: NA; cdr3_aa: CASSSGLAGGPGNEQFF; cdr3_nt: TGTGCCAGCAGCTCGGGACTAGCGGGGGGGCCGGGCAATGAGCAGTTCTTC
v_call: TRBV6-1; d_call: TRBD1; j_call: TRBJ2-3; clone_size: few; cdr3_aa: CASSALGQGGTDTQYF; cdr3_nt: TGTGCCAGCAGTGCTTTAGGACAGGGTGGCACAGATACGCAGTATTTT
v_call: TRBV10-3; d_call: TRBD2; j_call: TRBJ2-2; clone_size: NA; cdr3_aa: CAIPRSQAGGPKSGELFF; cdr3_nt: TGTGCCATCCCCCGGTCGCAAGCGGGGGGGCCGAAATCCGGGGAGCTGTTTTTT
v_call: TRBV19; d_call: TRBD1; j_call: TRBJ1-5; clone_size: NA; cdr3_aa: CASSRDSYSNQPQHF; cdr3_nt: TGTGCCAGTAGTCGGGACAGTTATAGCAATCAGCCCCAGCATTTT
v_call: TRBV3-1/TRBV3-2; d_call: TRBD2; j_call: TRBJ2-3; clone_size: NA; cdr3_aa: CVSSRRYYSSGTSTDTQYF; cdr3_nt: TGTGTCAGCAGCCGACGGTACTATTCGAGCGGGACCAGCACAGATACGCAGTATTTT
v_call: TRBV6-5; d_call: NA; j_call: TRBJ1-6; clone_size: NA; cdr3_aa: CASKGTRRSSPLHF; cdr3_nt: TGTGCCAGCAAGGGGACACGGCGGAGTTCACCCCTCCACTTT
v_call: TRBV15; d_call: TRBD1; j_call: TRBJ1-2; clone_size: NA; cdr3_aa: CATSRDPFFGQEGYGYTF; cdr3_nt: TGTGCCACCAGCAGAGATCCCTTTTTTGGACAGGAGGGCTATGGCTACACCTTC
v_call: TRBV10-3; d_call: TRBD2; j_call: TRBJ2-2; clone_size: few; cdr3_aa: CASCPGGNTGELFF; cdr3_nt: TGTGCCTCTTGCCCGGGAGGAAACACCGGGGAGCTGTTTTTT
v_call: TRBV2; d_call: NA; j_call: TRBJ2-7; clone_size: NA; cdr3_aa: CASSRGAVSYEQYF; cdr3_nt: TGTGCCAGCAGTCGGGGGGCCGTCTCCTACGAGCAGTACTTC
v_call: TRBV30; d_call: TRBD1; j_call: TRBJ1-2; clone_size: NA; cdr3_aa: CAWSTRTGFGYTF; cdr3_nt: TGTGCCTGGAGTACACGGACAGGGTTCGGCTACACCTTC
v_call: TRBV6-9; d_call: TRBD1; j_call: TRBJ2-7; clone_size: NA; cdr3_aa: CAGSDRGTYEQYF; cdr3_nt: TGTGCCGGATCGGACAGGGGAACCTACGAGCAGTACTTC
v_call: TRBV15; d_call: NA; j_call: TRBJ1-2; clone_size: NA; cdr3_aa: CATSRDRGDPIPYTF; cdr3_nt: TGTGCCACCAGCAGAGATCGCGGAGACCCTATCCCCTACACCTTC
v_call: TRBV27; d_call: TRBD2; j_call: TRBJ2-7; clone_size: NA; cdr3_aa: CASSSGTSGGREQYF; cdr3_nt: TGTGCCAGCAGTTCCGGGACTAGCGGGGGTCGGGAGCAGTACTTC
v_call: TRBV23-1; d_call: NA; j_call: TRBJ1-6; clone_size: NA; cdr3_aa: CASSQPVGVQVSSYNSPLHF; cdr3_nt: TGCGCCAGCAGTCAACCGGTGGGGGTGCAGGTAAGCTCCTATAATTCACCCCTCCACTTT
v_call: TRBV4-3; d_call: TRBD2; j_call: TRBJ2-2; clone_size: NA; cdr3_aa: CASSRGGAGTGELFF; cdr3_nt: TGCGCCAGCAGCCGCGGGGGGGCTGGGACCGGGGAGCTGTTTTTT
v_call: TRBV29-1; d_call: NA; j_call: TRBJ1-1; clone_size: NA; cdr3_aa: CSVILNQGKAFF; cdr3_nt: TGCAGCGTGATACTAAATCAGGGTAAAGCTTTCTTT
v_call: TRBV7-2; d_call: NA; j_call: TRBJ2-1; clone_size: NA; cdr3_aa: CATETGFGSSYNEQFF; cdr3_nt: TGTGCCACCGAAACCGGATTTGGTAGCTCCTACAATGAGCAGTTCTTC
v_call: TRBV7-6; d_call: NA; j_call: TRBJ1-5; clone_size: NA; cdr3_aa: CASSLASAPGGQPQHF; cdr3_nt: TGTGCCAGCAGCTTAGCGAGTGCTCCCGGCGGGCAGCCCCAGCATTTT
v_call: TRBV7-2; d_call: NA; j_call: TRBJ2-5; clone_size: NA; cdr3_aa: CASSLGQGGTETQYF; cdr3_nt: TGTGCCAGCAGCTTAGGCCAAGGGGGTACGGAGACCCAGTACTTC
v_call: TRBV18; d_call: NA; j_call: TRBJ2-7; clone_size: NA; cdr3_aa: CASSRAAQTYEQYF; cdr3_nt: TGTGCCAGCTCACGGGCAGCCCAAACCTACGAGCAGTACTTC
v_call: TRBV7-9; d_call: TRBD1; j_call: TRBJ2-7; clone_size: NA; cdr3_aa: CASSLARQGTSYEQYF; cdr3_nt: TGTGCCAGCAGCTTAGCTAGACAGGGAACTTCCTACGAGCAGTACTTC
v_call: TRBV11-3; d_call: NA; j_call: TRBJ2-1; clone_size: NA; cdr3_aa: CASSLFDRYNEQFF; cdr3_nt: TGTGCCAGCAGCTTATTCGACAGATACAATGAGCAGTTCTTC
v_call: TRBV24-1; d_call: TRBD1; j_call: TRBJ1-4; clone_size: NA; cdr3_aa: CATSESGGANEKLFF; cdr3_nt: TGTGCCACCAGTGAATCAGGGGGGGCTAATGAAAAACTGTTTTTT
v_call: TRBV10-3; d_call: TRBD2; j_call: TRBJ2-1; clone_size: NA; cdr3_aa: CAIRKTSGGARNEQFF; cdr3_nt: TGTGCCATCAGAAAGACTAGCGGGGGGGCCCGCAATGAGCAGTTCTTC
v_call: TRBV2; d_call: TRBD1; j_call: TRBJ1-5; clone_size: NA; cdr3_aa: CASGQGAKQPQHF; cdr3_nt: TGTGCCAGCGGCCAGGGGGCAAAACAGCCCCAGCATTTT
v_call: TRBV4-3; d_call: NA; j_call: TRBJ2-3; clone_size: NA; cdr3_aa: CASSQEGGGAGGTDTQYF; cdr3_nt: TGCGCCAGCAGCCAGGAGGGAGGGGGGGCCGGTGGCACAGATACGCAGTATTTT
v_call: TRBV5-6; d_call: NA; j_call: TRBJ2-1; clone_size: NA; cdr3_aa: CASSFPSGAYNEQFF; cdr3_nt: TGTGCCAGCAGCTTCCCCAGCGGTGCCTACAATGAGCAGTTCTTC